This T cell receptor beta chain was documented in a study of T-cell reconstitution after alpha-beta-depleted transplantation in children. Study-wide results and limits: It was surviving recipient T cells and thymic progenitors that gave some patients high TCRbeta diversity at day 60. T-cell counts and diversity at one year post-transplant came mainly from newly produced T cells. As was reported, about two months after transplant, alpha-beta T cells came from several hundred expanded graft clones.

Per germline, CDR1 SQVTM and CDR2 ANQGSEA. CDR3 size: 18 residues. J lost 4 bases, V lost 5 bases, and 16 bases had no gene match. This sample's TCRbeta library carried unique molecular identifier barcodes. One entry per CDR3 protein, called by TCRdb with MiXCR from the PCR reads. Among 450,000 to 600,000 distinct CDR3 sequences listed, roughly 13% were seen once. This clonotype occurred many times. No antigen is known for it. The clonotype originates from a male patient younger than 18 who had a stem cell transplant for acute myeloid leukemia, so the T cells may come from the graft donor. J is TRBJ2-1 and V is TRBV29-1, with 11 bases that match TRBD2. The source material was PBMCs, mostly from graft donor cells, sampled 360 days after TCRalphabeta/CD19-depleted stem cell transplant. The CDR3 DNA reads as TGCAGCGTTCTCTTTTACCTTAGCGGGAGGGCCCGGTACAATGAGCAGTTCTTC. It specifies CSVLFYLSGRARYNEQFF.